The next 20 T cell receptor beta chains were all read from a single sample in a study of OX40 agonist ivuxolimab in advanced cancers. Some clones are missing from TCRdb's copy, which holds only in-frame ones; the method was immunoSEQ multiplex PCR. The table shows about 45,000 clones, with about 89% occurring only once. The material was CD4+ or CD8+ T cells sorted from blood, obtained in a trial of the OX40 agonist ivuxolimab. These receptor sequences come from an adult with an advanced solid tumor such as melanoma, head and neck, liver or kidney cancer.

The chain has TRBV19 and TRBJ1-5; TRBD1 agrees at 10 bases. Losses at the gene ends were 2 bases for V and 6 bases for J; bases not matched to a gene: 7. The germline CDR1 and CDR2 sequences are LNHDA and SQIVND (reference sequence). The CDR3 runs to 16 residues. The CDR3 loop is CASSIKRDRGSQPQHF. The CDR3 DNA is TGTGCCAGTAGTATAAAGCGGGACAGGGGAAGTCAGCCCCAGCATTTT.

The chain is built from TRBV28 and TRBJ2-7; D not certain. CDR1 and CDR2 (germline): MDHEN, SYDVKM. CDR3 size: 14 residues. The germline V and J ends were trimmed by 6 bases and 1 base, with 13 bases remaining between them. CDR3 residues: CASRGWGVSYEQYF. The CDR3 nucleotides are TGTGCCAGCAGGGGCTGGGGTGTATCCTACGAGCAGTACTTC. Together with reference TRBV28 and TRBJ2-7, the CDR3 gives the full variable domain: DVKVTQSSRYLVKRTGEKVFLECVQDMDHENMFWYRQDPGLGLRLIYFSYDVKMKEKGDIPEGYSVSREKKERFSLILESASTNQTSMYLCASRGWGVSYEQYFGPGTRLTVT.

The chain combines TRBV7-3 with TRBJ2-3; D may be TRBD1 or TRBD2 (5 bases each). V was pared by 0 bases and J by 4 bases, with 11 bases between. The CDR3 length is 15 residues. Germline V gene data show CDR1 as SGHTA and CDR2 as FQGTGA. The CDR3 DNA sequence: TGTGCCAGCAGCTTAACGGGAGAGGGGTCAGATACGCAGTATTTT. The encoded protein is CASSLTGEGSDTQYF.

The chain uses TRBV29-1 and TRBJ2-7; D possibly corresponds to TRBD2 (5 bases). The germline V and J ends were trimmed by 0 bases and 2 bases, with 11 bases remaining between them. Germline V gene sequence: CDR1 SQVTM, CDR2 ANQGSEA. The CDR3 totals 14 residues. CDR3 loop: CSVEDLDGTYEQYF. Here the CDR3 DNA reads TGCAGCGTTGAAGATTTGGACGGGACCTACGAGCAGTACTTC.

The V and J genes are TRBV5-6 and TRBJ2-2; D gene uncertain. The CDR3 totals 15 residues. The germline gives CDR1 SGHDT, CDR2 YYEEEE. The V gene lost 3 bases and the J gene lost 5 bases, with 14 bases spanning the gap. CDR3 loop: CASSYGSYYTGELFF. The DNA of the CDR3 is TGTGCCAGCAGCTATGGATCCTATTATACCGGGGAGCTGTTTTTT. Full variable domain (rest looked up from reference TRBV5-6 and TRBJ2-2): DAGVTQSPTHLIKTRGQQVTLRCSPKSGHDTVSWYQQALGQGPQFIFQYYEEEERQRGNFPDRFSGHQFPNYSSELNVNALLLGDSALYLCASSYGSYYTGELFFGEGSRLTVL.

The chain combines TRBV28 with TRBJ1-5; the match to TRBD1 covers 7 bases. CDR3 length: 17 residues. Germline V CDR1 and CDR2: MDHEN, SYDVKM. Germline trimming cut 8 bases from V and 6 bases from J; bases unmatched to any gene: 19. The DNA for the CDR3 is TGTGCCAGCTGCCACCCTAGGGGACAGTCGACGTTTCAGCCCCAGCATTTT. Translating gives CASCHPRGQSTFQPQHF.

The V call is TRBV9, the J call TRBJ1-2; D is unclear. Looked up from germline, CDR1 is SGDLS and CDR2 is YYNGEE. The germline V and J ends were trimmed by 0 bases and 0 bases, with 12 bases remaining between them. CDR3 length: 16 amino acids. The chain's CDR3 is CASSVALDGSNYGYTF. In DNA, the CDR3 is TGTGCCAGCAGCGTAGCTCTGGATGGATCTAACTATGGCTACACCTTC.

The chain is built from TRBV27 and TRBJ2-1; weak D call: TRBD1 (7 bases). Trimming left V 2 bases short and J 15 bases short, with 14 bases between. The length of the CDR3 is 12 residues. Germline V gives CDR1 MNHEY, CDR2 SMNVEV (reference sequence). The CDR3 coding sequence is TGTGCCAGCAGTTTAGGAGCAGGGGGGACGTTCTTC. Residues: CASSLGAGGTFF.

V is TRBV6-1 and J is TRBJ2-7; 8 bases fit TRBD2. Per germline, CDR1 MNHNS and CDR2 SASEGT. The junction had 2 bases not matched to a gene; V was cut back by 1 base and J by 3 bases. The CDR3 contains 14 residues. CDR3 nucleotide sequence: TGTGCCAGCAGTGAAGGAAGCGGGGGCTACGAGCAGTACTTC. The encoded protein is CASSEGSGGYEQYF.

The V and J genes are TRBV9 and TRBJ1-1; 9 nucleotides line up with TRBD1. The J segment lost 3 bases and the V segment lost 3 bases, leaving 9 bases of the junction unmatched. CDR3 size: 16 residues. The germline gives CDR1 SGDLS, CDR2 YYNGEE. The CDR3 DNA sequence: TGTGCCAGCAGCGCCGGGACAGGGCATATTGACACTGAAGCTTTCTTT. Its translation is CASSAGTGHIDTEAFF.

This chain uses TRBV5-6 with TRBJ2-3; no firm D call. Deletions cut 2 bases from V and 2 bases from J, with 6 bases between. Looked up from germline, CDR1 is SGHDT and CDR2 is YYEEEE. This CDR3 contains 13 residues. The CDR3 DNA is TGTGCCAGCAGCTTCTCTCTCACAGATACGCAGTATTTT. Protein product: CASSFSLTDTQYF.

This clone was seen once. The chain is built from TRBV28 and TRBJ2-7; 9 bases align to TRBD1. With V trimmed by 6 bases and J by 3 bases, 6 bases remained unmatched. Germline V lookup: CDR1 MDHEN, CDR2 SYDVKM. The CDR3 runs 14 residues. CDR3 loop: CASSRTGVGYEQYF. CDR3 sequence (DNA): TGTGCCAGCAGCCGGACAGGGGTGGGCTACGAGCAGTACTTC.

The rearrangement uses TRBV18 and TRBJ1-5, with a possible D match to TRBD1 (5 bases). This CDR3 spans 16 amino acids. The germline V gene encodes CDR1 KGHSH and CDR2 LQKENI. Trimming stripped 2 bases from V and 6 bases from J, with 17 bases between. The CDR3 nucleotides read TGTGCCAGCTCACCAACGCCTGGGGACGGAGTTCAGCCCCAGCATTTT. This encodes CASSPTPGDGVQPQHF.

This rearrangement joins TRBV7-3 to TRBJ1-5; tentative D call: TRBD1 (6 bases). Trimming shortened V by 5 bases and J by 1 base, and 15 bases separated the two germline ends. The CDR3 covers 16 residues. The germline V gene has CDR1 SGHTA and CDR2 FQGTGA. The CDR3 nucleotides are TGTGCCAGCAGCCTACGCCGGGGACAAAGCAATCAGCCCCAGCATTTT. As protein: CASSLRRGQSNQPQHF.

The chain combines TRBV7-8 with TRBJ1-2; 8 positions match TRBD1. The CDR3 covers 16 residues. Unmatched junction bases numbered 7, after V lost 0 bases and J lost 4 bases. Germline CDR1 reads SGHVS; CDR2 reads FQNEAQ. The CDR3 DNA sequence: TGTGCCAGCAGCTTAGCCACAGGGGGATGGAGCTATGGCTACACCTTC. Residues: CASSLATGGWSYGYTF.

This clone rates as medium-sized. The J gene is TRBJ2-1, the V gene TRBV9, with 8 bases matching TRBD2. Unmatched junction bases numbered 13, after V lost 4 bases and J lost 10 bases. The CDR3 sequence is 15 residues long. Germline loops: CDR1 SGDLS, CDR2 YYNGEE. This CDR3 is CASSPGTSVSREQFF. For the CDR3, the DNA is TGTGCCAGCAGCCCCGGGACTAGTGTTTCGCGGGAGCAGTTCTTC.

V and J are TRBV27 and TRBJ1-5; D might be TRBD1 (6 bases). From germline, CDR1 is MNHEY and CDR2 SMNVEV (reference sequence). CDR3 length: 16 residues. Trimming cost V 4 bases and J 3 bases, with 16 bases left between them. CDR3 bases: TGTGCCAGCAGTTCACTAGGGGGACACTACAATCAGCCCCAGCATTTT. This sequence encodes CASSSLGGHYNQPQHF.

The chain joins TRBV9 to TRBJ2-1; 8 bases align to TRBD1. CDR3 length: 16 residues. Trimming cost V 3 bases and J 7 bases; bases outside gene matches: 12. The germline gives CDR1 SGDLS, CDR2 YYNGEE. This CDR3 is CASSDDRGVYTNEQFF. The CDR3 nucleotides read TGTGCCAGCAGCGATGACAGGGGAGTCTACACGAATGAGCAGTTCTTC.

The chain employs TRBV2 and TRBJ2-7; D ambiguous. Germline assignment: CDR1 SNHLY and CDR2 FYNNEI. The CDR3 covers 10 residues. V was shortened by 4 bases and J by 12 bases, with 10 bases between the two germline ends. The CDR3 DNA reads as TGTGCCAGCAGTGCTAGTGATTGGTACTTC. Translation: CASSASDWYF.

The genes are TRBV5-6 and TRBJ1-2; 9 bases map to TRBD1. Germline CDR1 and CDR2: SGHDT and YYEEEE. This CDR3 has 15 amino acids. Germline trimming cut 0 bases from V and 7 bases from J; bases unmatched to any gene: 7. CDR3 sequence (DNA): TGTGCCAGCAGCTTGGGGAGGACAGGGGTTTTTGGCTACACCTTC. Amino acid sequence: CASSLGRTGVFGYTF.